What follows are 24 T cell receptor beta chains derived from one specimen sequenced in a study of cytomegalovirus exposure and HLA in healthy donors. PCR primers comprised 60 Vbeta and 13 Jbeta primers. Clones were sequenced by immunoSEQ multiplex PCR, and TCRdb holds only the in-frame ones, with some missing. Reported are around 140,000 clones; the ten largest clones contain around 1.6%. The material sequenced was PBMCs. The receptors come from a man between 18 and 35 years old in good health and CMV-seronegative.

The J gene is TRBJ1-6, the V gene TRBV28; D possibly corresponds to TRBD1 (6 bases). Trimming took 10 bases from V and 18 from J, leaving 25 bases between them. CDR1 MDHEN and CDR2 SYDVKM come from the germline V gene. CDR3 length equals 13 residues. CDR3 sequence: CATQRDTTSTPHF. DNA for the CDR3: TGTGCCACTCAACGGGACACCACTTCTACCCCCCACTTT.

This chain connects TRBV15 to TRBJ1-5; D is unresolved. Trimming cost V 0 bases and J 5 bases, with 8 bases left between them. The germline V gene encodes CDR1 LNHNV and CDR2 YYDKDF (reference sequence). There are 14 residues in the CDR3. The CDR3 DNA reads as TGTGCCACCAGCAGAGATAGAGTGGATCAGCCCCAGCATTTT. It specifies CATSRDRVDQPQHF.

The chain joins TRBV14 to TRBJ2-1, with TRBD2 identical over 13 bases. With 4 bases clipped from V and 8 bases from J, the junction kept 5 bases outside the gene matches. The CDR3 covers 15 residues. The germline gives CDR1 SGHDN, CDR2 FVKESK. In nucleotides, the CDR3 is TGTGCCAGCAGCCGGACTAGCGGGAGAACAGATGAGCAGTTCTTC. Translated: CASSRTSGRTDEQFF.

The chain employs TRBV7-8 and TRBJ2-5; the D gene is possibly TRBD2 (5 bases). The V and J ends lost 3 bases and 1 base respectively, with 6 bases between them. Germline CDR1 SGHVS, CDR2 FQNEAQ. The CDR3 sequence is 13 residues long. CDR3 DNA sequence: TGTGCCAGCAGCTTCAGCGGCCAAGAGACCCAGTACTTC. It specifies CASSFSGQETQYF.

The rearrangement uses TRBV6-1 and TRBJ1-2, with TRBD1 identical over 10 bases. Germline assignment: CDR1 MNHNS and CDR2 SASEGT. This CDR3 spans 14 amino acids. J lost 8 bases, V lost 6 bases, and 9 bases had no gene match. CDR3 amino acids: CASRTGGPPGGYTF. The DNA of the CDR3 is TGTGCCAGCAGGACAGGGGGCCCTCCGGGCGGCTACACCTTC.

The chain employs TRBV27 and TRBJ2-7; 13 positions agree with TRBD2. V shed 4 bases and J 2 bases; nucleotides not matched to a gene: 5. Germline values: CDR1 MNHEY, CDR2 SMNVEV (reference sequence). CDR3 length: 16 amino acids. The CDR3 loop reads CASSSPTSGGTYEQYF. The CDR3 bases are TGTGCCAGCAGTTCACCGACTAGCGGGGGGACCTACGAGCAGTACTTC.

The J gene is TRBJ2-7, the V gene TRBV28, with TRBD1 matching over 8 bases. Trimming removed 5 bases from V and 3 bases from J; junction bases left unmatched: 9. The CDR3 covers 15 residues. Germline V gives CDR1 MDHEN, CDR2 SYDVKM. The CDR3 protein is CASSPPGQGFYEQYF. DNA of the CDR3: TGTGCCAGCAGTCCGCCCGGACAGGGATTCTACGAGCAGTACTTC.

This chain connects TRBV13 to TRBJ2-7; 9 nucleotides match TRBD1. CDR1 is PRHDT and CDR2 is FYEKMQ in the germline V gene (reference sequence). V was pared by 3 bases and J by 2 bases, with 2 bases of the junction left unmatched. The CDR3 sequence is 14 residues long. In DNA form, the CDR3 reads TGTGCCAGCAGCTTCCGACAGGGGGCCTACGAGCAGTACTTC. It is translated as CASSFRQGAYEQYF.

The CDR3 reads CASRSGTRAGANVLTF. Here the CDR3 DNA reads TGTGCCAGCAGGTCCGGGACAAGGGCTGGGGCCAACGTCCTGACTTTC. J is TRBJ2-6 and V is TRBV5-4; weak D call: TRBD1 (6 bases). The germline CDR1 and CDR2 sequences are SGHNT and YYREEE (reference sequence). This CDR3 has 16 residues. Between the trimmed V and J ends, which lost 5 bases and 2 bases, there was a span of 14 bases. The whole variable domain, filled in from reference TRBV5-4 and TRBJ2-6, reads ETGVTQSPTHLIKTRGQQVTLRCSSQSGHNTVSWYQQALGQGPQFIFQYYREEENGRGNFPPRFSGLQFPNYSSELNVNALELDDSALYLCASRSGTRAGANVLTFGAGSRLTVL.

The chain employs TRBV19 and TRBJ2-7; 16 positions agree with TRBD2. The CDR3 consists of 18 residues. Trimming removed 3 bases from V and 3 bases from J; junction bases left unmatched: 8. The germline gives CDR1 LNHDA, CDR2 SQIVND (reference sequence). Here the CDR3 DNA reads TGTGCCAGTAGTATTCGTGGGACTAGCGGGAGGGATGGCTACGAGCAGTACTTC. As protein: CASSIRGTSGRDGYEQYF.

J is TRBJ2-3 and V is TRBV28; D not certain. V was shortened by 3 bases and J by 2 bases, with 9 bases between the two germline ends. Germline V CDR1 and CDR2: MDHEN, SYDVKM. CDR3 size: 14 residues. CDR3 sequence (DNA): TGTGCCAGCAGTTTTCCCCCCCTCACAGATACGCAGTATTTT. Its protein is CASSFPPLTDTQYF.

CDR3 loop: CASSPHRVSQPQHF. CDR3 bases: TGTGCCAGCAGCCCGCACAGGGTTAGTCAGCCCCAGCATTTT. The chain combines TRBV7-2 with TRBJ1-5, with D possibly TRBD1 on 6 matching bases. CDR3 size: 14 residues. From germline, CDR1 is SGHTA and CDR2 FQGNSA. V was clipped by 5 bases and J by 6 bases, with 14 bases between them.

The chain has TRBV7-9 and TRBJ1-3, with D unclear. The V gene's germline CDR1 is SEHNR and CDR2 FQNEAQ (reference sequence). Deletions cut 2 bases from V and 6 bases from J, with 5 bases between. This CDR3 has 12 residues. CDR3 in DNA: TGTGCCAGCAGCTTATATCTAAACACCATATATTTT. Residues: CASSLYLNTIYF.

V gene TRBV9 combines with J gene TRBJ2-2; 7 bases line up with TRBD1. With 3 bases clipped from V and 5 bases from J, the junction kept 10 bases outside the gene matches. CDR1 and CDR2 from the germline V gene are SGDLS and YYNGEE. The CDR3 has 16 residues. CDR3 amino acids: CASSGSGTEITGELFF. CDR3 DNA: TGTGCCAGCAGCGGTTCCGGGACAGAAATTACCGGGGAGCTGTTTTTT.

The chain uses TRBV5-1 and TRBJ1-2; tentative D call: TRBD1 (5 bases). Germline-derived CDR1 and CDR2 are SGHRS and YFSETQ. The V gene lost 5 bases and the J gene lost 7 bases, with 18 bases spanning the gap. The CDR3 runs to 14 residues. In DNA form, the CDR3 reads TGCGCCAGCAGTCCCACAGCGGTCGGGGGTGGCTACACCTTC. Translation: CASSPTAVGGGYTF. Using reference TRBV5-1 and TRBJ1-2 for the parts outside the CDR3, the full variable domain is KAGVTQTPRYLIKTRGQQVTLSCSPISGHRSVSWYQQTPGQGLQFLFEYFSETQRNKGNFPGRFSGRQFSNSRSEMNVSTLELGDSALYLCASSPTAVGGGYTFGSGTRLTVV.

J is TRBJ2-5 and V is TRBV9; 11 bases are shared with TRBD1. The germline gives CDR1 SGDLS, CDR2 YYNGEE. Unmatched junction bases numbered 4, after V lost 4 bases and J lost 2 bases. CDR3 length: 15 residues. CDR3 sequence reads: CASSPRDRGQETQYF. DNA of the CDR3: TGTGCCAGCAGCCCAAGGGACAGGGGGCAAGAGACCCAGTACTTC.

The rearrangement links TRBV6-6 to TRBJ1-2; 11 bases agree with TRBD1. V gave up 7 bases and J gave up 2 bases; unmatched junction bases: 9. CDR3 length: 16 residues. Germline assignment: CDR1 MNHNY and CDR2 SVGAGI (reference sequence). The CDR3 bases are TGTGCCAGCATTCCGTCCGGGACAGGGGGGAACTATGGCTACACCTTC. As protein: CASIPSGTGGNYGYTF.

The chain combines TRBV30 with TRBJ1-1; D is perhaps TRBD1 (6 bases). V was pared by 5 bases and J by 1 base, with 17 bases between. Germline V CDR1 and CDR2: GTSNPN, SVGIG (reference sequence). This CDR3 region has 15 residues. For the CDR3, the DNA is TGTGCCTGGCTCTACGGTGGGGGCGGGAACACTGAAGCTTTCTTT. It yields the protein CAWLYGGGGNTEAFF.

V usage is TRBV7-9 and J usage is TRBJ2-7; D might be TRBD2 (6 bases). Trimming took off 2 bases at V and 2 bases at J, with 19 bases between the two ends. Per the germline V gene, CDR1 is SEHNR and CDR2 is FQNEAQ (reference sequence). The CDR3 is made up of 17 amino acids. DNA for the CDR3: TGTGCCAGCAGCTTATCGGTGCGAACGGGAGTTCCCTACGAGCAGTACTTC. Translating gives CASSLSVRTGVPYEQYF.

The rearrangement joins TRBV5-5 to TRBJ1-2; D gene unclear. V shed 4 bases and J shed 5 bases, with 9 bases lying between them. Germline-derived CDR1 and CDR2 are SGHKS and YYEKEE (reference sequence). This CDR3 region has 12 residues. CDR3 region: CASSPTLYGYTF. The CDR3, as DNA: TGTGCCAGCAGCCCAACTCTATATGGCTACACCTTC.

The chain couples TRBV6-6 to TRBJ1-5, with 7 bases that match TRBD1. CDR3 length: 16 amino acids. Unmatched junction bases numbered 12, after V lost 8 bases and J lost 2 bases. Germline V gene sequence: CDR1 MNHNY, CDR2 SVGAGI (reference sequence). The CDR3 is CASETGIGLGNQPQHF. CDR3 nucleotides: TGTGCCAGCGAGACAGGGATTGGGCTTGGCAATCAGCCCCAGCATTTT.

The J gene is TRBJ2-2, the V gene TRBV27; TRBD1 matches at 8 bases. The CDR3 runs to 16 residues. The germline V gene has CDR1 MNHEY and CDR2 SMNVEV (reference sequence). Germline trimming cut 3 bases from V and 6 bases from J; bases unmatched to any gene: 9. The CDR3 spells CASSFNPRGRPGELFF. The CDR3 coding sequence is TGTGCCAGCAGTTTCAACCCCAGGGGGCGCCCCGGGGAGCTGTTTTTT.

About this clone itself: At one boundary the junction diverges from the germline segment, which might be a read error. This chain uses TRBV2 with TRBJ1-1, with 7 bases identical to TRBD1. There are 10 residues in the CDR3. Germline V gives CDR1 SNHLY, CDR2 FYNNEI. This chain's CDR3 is CASRWTGLNF. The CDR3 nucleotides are TGTGCCAGCAGATGGACAGGCTTAAACTTT.

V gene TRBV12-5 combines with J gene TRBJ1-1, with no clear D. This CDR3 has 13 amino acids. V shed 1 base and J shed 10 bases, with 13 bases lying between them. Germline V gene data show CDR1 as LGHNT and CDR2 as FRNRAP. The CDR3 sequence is CASGLEPMGGAFF. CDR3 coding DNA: TGTGCTAGTGGTTTGGAACCGATGGGAGGAGCTTTCTTT. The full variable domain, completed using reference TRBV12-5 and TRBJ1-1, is DARVTQTPRHKVTEMGQEVTMRCQPILGHNTVFWYRQTMMQGLELLAYFRNRAPLDDSGMPKDRFSAEMPDATLATLKIQPSEPRDSAVYFCASGLEPMGGAFFGQGTRLTVV.